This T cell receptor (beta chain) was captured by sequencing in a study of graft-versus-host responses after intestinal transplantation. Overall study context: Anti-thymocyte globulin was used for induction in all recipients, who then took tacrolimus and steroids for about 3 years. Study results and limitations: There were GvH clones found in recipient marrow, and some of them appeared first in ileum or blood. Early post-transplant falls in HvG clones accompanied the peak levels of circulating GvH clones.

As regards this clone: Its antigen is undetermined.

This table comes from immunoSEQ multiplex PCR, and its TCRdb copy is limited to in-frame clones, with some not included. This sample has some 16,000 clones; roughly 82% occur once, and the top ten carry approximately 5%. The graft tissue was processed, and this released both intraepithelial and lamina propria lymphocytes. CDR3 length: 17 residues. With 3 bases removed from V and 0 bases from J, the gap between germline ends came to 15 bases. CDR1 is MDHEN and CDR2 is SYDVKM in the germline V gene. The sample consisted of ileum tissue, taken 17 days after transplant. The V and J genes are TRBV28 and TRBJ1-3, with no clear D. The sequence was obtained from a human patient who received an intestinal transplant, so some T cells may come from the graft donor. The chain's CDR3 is CASSFFLDPYSGNTIYF. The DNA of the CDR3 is TGTGCCAGCAGTTTTTTCCTGGACCCCTACTCTGGAAACACCATATATTTT.